This T cell receptor beta chain derives from a study of blood T cell repertoires in COVID-19. Across the study: Samples representing acute and convalescent COVID-19 were sourced from the United States, Italy and Spain.

V was pared by 4 bases and J by 4 bases, with 7 bases of the junction left unmatched. The CDR3 length is 15 residues. Germline loops: CDR1 SGHRS, CDR2 YFSETQ. Generated by immunoSEQ multiplex PCR, the TCRdb table keeps only in-frame clones and is missing some. The profile shows tens of thousands of clones, 65% to 85% of them singletons. This chain joins TRBV5-1 and TRBJ2-7, with 11 bases fitting TRBD2. The receptor comes from a woman of 80 years or more with acute or convalescent COVID-19. Sequenced sample: peripheral blood. CDR3 sequence reads: CASSLIAGGRYEQYF. CDR3 nucleotides: TGCGCCAGCAGCCTAATAGCGGGAGGGCGGTACGAGCAGTACTTC.